Presented here are 27 T cell receptor beta chains from one specimen sequenced in a study of patients and donors after allogeneic stem cell transplantation. TCRdb independently ran MiXCR on the RT-PCR reads; one entry per CDR3 protein. The sample shows about 7,600 distinct CDR3 sequences, around a tenth of them seen only once. The sample was blood, either unsorted or a sorted T cell fraction (not recorded which). These receptors all stem from a human donor who was either an allogeneic HSCT recipient or a stem cell or donor lymphocyte infusion donor (not recorded which). It is not recorded whose cells these are; they may come from a transplant donor.

This clonotype has at least ten counts. This chain joins TRBV7-9 and TRBJ2-7; D remains ambiguous. The CDR3 extends over 13 amino acids. CDR1 is SEHNR and CDR2 is FQNEAQ in the germline V gene (reference sequence). The V end lost 5 bases, the J end lost 0 bases, and 8 bases lay between the germline ends. The CDR3 spells CASSDLNSYEQYF. The CDR3 nucleotides read TGTGCCAGCAGCGATTTAAACTCCTACGAGCAGTACTTC. The whole variable domain, filled in from reference TRBV7-9 and TRBJ2-7, reads DTGVSQNPRHKITKRGQNVTFRCDPISEHNRLYWYRQTLGQGPEFLTYFQNEAQLEKSRLLSDRFSAERPKGSFSTLEIQRTEQGDSAMYLCASSDLNSYEQYFGPGTRLTVT.

This chain connects TRBV18 to TRBJ2-7, with D possibly being TRBD1 (5 bases). Germline V gives CDR1 KGHSH, CDR2 LQKENI. The CDR3 covers 15 residues. Trimming removed 3 bases from V and 0 bases from J, with 12 bases in between. CDR3 sequence (DNA): TGTGCCAGCTCACCGACTCGTCAGGGCTCCTACGAGCAGTACTTC. As protein: CASSPTRQGSYEQYF.

V and J are TRBV27 and TRBJ2-7; D uncertain. The CDR3 sequence is 13 residues long. CDR1 and CDR2 (germline): MNHEY, SMNVEV (reference sequence). Trimming pared 5 bases from V and 2 bases from J, leaving 10 bases between. Here the CDR3 reads CASSPMLAYEQYF. CDR3 nucleotide sequence: TGTGCCAGCAGTCCCATGTTGGCCTACGAGCAGTACTTC.

This clonotype has at least ten counts. The chain is built from TRBV7-9 and TRBJ1-2; D call uncertain. The CDR3 runs 11 residues. The germline gives CDR1 SEHNR, CDR2 FQNEAQ (reference sequence). V was cut by 1 base and J by 8 bases, with 5 bases left in between. The CDR3 sequence is CASSLESGYTF. CDR3 bases: TGTGCCAGCAGCTTAGAATCCGGCTACACCTTC. Full variable domain (missing parts from reference TRBV7-9 and TRBJ1-2): DTGVSQNPRHKITKRGQNVTFRCDPISEHNRLYWYRQTLGQGPEFLTYFQNEAQLEKSRLLSDRFSAERPKGSFSTLEIQRTEQGDSAMYLCASSLESGYTFGSGTRLTVV.

This clonotype appeared many times. This chain uses TRBV11-2 with TRBJ1-2; tentatively, D is TRBD1 (5 bases). Germline values: CDR1 SGHAT, CDR2 FQNNGV. The germline V and J ends were trimmed by 0 bases and 7 bases, with 15 bases remaining between them. This CDR3 region has 15 residues. The CDR3: CASSLEGLTHLGYTF. Here the CDR3 DNA reads TGTGCCAGCAGCTTAGAGGGGCTAACTCATCTTGGCTACACCTTC.

Many counts were recorded for this clonotype. The V and J genes are TRBV3-1 and TRBJ1-2, with no clear D. This CDR3 spans 11 amino acids. From germline, CDR1 is LGHDT and CDR2 YNNKEL (reference sequence). The V end lost 4 bases, the J end lost 8 bases, and 8 bases lay between the germline ends. The CDR3 nucleotides are TGTGCCAGCAGCCGGGCGCAAGGCTACACCTTC. It is translated as CASSRAQGYTF.

In this sample, this clonotype turned up many times. The genes are TRBV24-1 and TRBJ2-3; TRBD2 might be the D (6 bases). The CDR3 runs to 12 residues. Deletions cut 7 bases from V and 5 bases from J, with 9 bases between. Germline assignment: CDR1 KGHDR and CDR2 SFDVKD. CDR3 nucleotide sequence: TGTGCCACCAGCCTTAGCGGAGATACGCAGTATTTT. It codes for CATSLSGDTQYF.

This clonotype was seen a handful of times. The rearrangement uses TRBV13 and TRBJ2-7; no clear D. This CDR3 comprises 15 residues. Trimming removed 4 bases from V and 1 base from J, with 14 bases in between. Germline CDR1 reads PRHDT; CDR2 reads FYEKMQ (reference sequence). The CDR3: CASSWSKVISYEQYF. The CDR3 DNA sequence: TGTGCCAGCAGCTGGTCCAAGGTAATATCCTACGAGCAGTACTTC. The full variable domain, rest sourced from reference TRBV13 and TRBJ2-7, is AAGVIQSPRHLIKEKRETATLKCYPIPRHDTVYWYQQGPGQDPQFLISFYEKMQSDKGSIPDRFSAQQFSDYHSELNMSSLELGDSALYFCASSWSKVISYEQYFGPGTRLTVT.

The table lists this clonotype with a few counts. This rearrangement joins TRBV3-1 to TRBJ2-1; no clear D gene. The CDR3 has 13 residues. Trimming cost V 1 base and J 6 bases, with 7 bases left between them. Germline CDR1 reads LGHDT; CDR2 reads YNNKEL (reference sequence). The CDR3 here is CASSQGEFNEQFF. In nucleotides, the CDR3 is TGTGCCAGCAGCCAAGGGGAATTCAATGAGCAGTTCTTC.

This chain connects TRBV5-1 to TRBJ2-2; 14 bases agree with TRBD2. V was clipped by 2 bases and J by 3 bases; unmatched bases: 3. The CDR3 is 17 amino acids. From germline, CDR1 is SGHRS and CDR2 YFSETQ. Here the CDR3 DNA reads TGCGCCAGCAGCTTCGGGACTAGCGGGGGCCACACCGGGGAGCTGTTTTTT. Encoded protein: CASSFGTSGGHTGELFF.

This clonotype was seen only a few times. This chain uses TRBV5-1 with TRBJ2-5; 9 bases fit TRBD2. The CDR3 length is 16 residues. Trimming took 0 bases from V and 1 from J; bases not matched to a gene: 4. CDR1 and CDR2 from the germline V gene are SGHRS and YFSETQ. CDR3 residues: CASSLGAGGFQETQYF. CDR3 nucleotide sequence: TGCGCCAGCAGCTTGGGAGCGGGGGGCTTCCAAGAGACCCAGTACTTC. Based on the CDR3 plus reference TRBV5-1 and TRBJ2-5, the full variable domain is KAGVTQTPRYLIKTRGQQVTLSCSPISGHRSVSWYQQTPGQGLQFLFEYFSETQRNKGNFPGRFSGRQFSNSRSEMNVSTLELGDSALYLCASSLGAGGFQETQYFGPGTRLLVL.

V gene TRBV20-1 combines with J gene TRBJ2-7, with 8 bases identical to TRBD1. This CDR3 has 14 amino acids. Germline CDR1 is DFQATT and CDR2 is SNEGSKA (reference sequence). Trimming cost V 3 bases and J 1 base; bases outside gene matches: 5. The CDR3 protein is CSASGDRKSYEQYF. The CDR3 coding sequence is TGCAGTGCTAGTGGGGACAGGAAGTCCTACGAGCAGTACTTC.

Concerning this clonotype: It may be a read error: a sequence one base away is much more abundant. The rearrangement uses TRBV30 and TRBJ1-3; no clear D. Germline CDR1 GTSNPN, CDR2 SVGIG (reference sequence). This CDR3 has 13 residues. CDR3: CVWSPISGNTIYF. Written as DNA, the CDR3 is TGTGTCTGGAGTCCAATCTCTGGAAACACCATATATTTT.

This clonotype was picked up a small number of times. The chain links TRBV2 to TRBJ1-6; D might be TRBD1 (6 bases). Germline V gene lookup returns CDR1 SNHLY and CDR2 FYNNEI. The CDR3 spans 15 residues. The CDR3 DNA follows: TGTGCTTCTCACCCGGGGGGGGCCCCGAATTCACCCCTCCACTTT. Translation: CASHPGGAPNSPLHF.

In its sample, this clonotype ranks as medium-sized. J is TRBJ2-5 and V is TRBV5-1; D is uncertain. Trimming removed 0 bases at V and 4 bases at J, with 7 bases between. Germline lookup yields CDR1 SGHRS and CDR2 YFSETQ. The CDR3 has 13 amino acids. The CDR3 nucleotides read TGCGCCAGCAGCTTGGTATCGGGAGAGACCCAGTACTTC. It encodes CASSLVSGETQYF. The full variable domain, in which reference TRBV5-1 and TRBJ2-5 provide the parts outside the CDR3, is KAGVTQTPRYLIKTRGQQVTLSCSPISGHRSVSWYQQTPGQGLQFLFEYFSETQRNKGNFPGRFSGRQFSNSRSEMNVSTLELGDSALYLCASSLVSGETQYFGPGTRLLVL.

A few counts support this clonotype. This chain links TRBV30 with TRBJ2-3, with 8 bases matching TRBD2. Germline CDR1 GTSNPN, CDR2 SVGIG (reference sequence). The V segment lost 0 bases and the J segment 0 bases; nucleotides outside the gene matches: 2. The CDR3 runs to 15 residues. The CDR3 here is CAWSVGGASTDTQYF. For the CDR3, the DNA is TGTGCCTGGAGTGTCGGGGGGGCCAGCACAGATACGCAGTATTTT.

The rearrangement links TRBV11-2 to TRBJ2-3; D is unclear. The CDR3 is made up of 14 amino acids. Germline-derived CDR1 and CDR2 are SGHAT and FQNNGV. The germline V and J ends were trimmed by 8 bases and 1 base, with 13 bases remaining between them. As DNA, the CDR3 is TGTGCCAGCCCCCCGACCGACCGCACAGATACGCAGTATTTT. It codes for CASPPTDRTDTQYF.

This clonotype is categorized as medium-sized. The J gene is TRBJ2-3, the V gene TRBV20-1, with TRBD2 matching 7 bases. Germline lookup yields CDR1 DFQATT and CDR2 SNEGSKA (reference sequence). The CDR3 contains 15 residues. V was pared by 3 bases and J by 0 bases, with 6 bases of the junction left unmatched. The CDR3 DNA follows: TGCAGTGCTAGCCCGGGGGGAACTAGCACAGATACGCAGTATTTT. Residues: CSASPGGTSTDTQYF.

The chain links TRBV5-1 to TRBJ2-3, with TRBD1 as a possible D gene (6 bases). The V gene's germline CDR1 is SGHRS and CDR2 YFSETQ. The length of the CDR3 is 15 residues. Trimming removed 4 bases at V and 3 bases at J, with 15 bases between. The CDR3 nucleotides read TGCGCCAGCAGCCGTGGGAACCAGGGGACAGATACGCAGTATTTT. Its protein is CASSRGNQGTDTQYF. Complete variable domain (other parts from reference TRBV5-1 and TRBJ2-3): KAGVTQTPRYLIKTRGQQVTLSCSPISGHRSVSWYQQTPGQGLQFLFEYFSETQRNKGNFPGRFSGRQFSNSRSEMNVSTLELGDSALYLCASSRGNQGTDTQYFGPGTRLTVL.

This clonotype was counted ten times or more. V is TRBV11-2 and J is TRBJ1-5; tentative D call: TRBD1 (5 bases). In germline, CDR1 is SGHAT, CDR2 FQNNGV. The CDR3 runs 14 residues. Trimming removed 1 base from V and 3 bases from J, with 7 bases in between. DNA of the CDR3: TGTGCCAGCAGCTTAGCAGGGAACAATCAGCCCCAGCATTTT. Encoded protein: CASSLAGNNQPQHF. The complete variable domain, with remaining parts taken from reference TRBV11-2 and TRBJ1-5, reads EAGVAQSPRYKIIEKRQSVAFWCNPISGHATLYWYQQILGQGPKLLIQFQNNGVVDDSQLPKDRFSAERLKGVDSTLKIQPAKLEDSAVYLCASSLAGNNQPQHFGDGTRLSIL.

This clonotype was observed a handful of times. The chain carries TRBV6-2 or TRBV6-3 and TRBJ2-2; tentative D call: TRBD2 (5 bases). Between the trimmed V and J ends, which lost 6 bases and 6 bases, there was a span of 23 bases. Germline V gives CDR1 MNHEY, CDR2 SVGEGT. This CDR3 comprises 17 residues. CDR3 nucleotides: TGTGCCAGCAGGGACTCCCGGACCTCGAGCTGGGCCGGGGAGCTGTTTTTT. Translated, it gives CASRDSRTSSWAGELFF.

This clonotype was observed a handful of times. The chain employs TRBV6-5 and TRBJ2-7; TRBD1 agrees at 7 bases. CDR3 length: 17 residues. V trimming: 2 bases; J trimming: 4 bases; junction bases outside the gene matches: 14. Germline assignment: CDR1 MNHEY and CDR2 SVGAGI. The CDR3 DNA reads as TGTGCCAGCAGTTACCGCCTGAGGGGGACAGATCTTTACGAGCAGTACTTC. Translated: CASSYRLRGTDLYEQYF.

This clonotype occurred a few times. The chain combines TRBV6-5 with TRBJ1-2; the D is unclear. Germline CDR1 is MNHEY and CDR2 is SVGAGI. The V end lost 0 bases, the J end lost 7 bases, and 21 bases lay between the germline ends. This CDR3 region has 17 residues. The CDR3 protein is CASSYSRKGAGDAGYTF. CDR3 bases: TGTGCCAGCAGTTACTCGAGAAAGGGAGCAGGCGACGCTGGCTACACCTTC.

In its sample, this clonotype ranks as medium-sized. In nucleotides, the CDR3 is TGCAGTGCCGGGACAGGGGGCTACAACGAGCAGTACTTC. It codes for CSAGTGGYNEQYF. J is TRBJ2-7 and V is TRBV20-1; TRBD1 agrees at 12 bases. The CDR3 has 13 amino acids. Unmatched junction bases numbered 5, after V lost 6 bases and J lost 5 bases. CDR1 is DFQATT, CDR2 SNEGSKA, per germline (reference sequence).

The J gene is TRBJ2-3, the V gene TRBV7-6; D call uncertain. The germline CDR1 and CDR2 sequences are SGHVS and FNYEAQ. V was shortened by 0 bases and J by 0 bases, with 1 base between the two germline ends. There are 13 residues in the CDR3. The CDR3 DNA follows: TGTGCCAGCAGCTTAGCTAGCACAGATACGCAGTATTTT. Amino acids: CASSLASTDTQYF.

A few counts support this clonotype. The chain has TRBV4-2 and TRBJ2-5; D ambiguous. V was shortened by 5 bases and J by 5 bases, with 6 bases between the two germline ends. The germline CDR1 and CDR2 sequences are LGHNA and YNFKEQ. This CDR3 is 11 amino acids long. CDR3 bases: TGTGCCAGCAGCAATACCGAGACCCAGTACTTC. Its protein is CASSNTETQYF.

The chain links TRBV12-3 or TRBV12-4 to TRBJ2-1; a possible D gene is TRBD2 (7 bases). V lost 2 bases and J lost 8, with 10 bases in between. The CDR3 extends over 13 amino acids. The CDR3 coding sequence is TGTGCCAGCAGTTTATTCGGGGGGCATGAGCAGTTCTTC. Protein: CASSLFGGHEQFF.